The following is a T cell receptor (beta chain) sequence with its context. Recent acute infections and vaccinations were absent in the healthy HIV-negative adult donors. Germline CDR1 and CDR2: MDHEN and SYDVKM. This CDR3 comprises 15 residues. V lost 3 bases to trimming and J lost 9 bases; unmatched junction nucleotides: 9. This sample is drawn from a study of shared clonotypes between healthy human individuals. Study at large: A couple of women and three men aged 18 to 49 served as donors.

Replicate PCRs from sorted subsets contained roughly 220 ng DNA, which is around 29,000 T cell genomes. Libraries were prepared by immunoSEQ multiplex PCR; TCRdb keeps only in-frame clonotypes and omits some of them. The sample shows around 1.1 million clones, 70% to 80% of them seen only once. The clonotype originates from a man younger than 30 in good health. Some clones in this sample may be carry-over from other donors' samples. Specimen: memory CD4+ T cells from PBMCs. Described subset: CD45RA-negative fraction. The chain is built from TRBV28 and TRBJ2-3; the match to TRBD2 covers 10 bases. In DNA form, the CDR3 reads TGTGCCAGCAGTTTGGGGCTAGCGGGAGTCAGCACGCAGTATTTT. It encodes CASSLGLAGVSTQYF.